A selection of T cell receptor beta chains follows, all from one sample in a study of long-term antiretroviral therapy in people with HIV. The assay was immunoSEQ multiplex PCR, and TCRdb's table has in-frame clones only and misses some. The table has 7,000 or so clones, approximately 85% seen once. The material sequenced was unsorted PBMCs, taken 3.7 years after starting antiretroviral therapy. The receptors originated from a woman between 45 and 60 years old with HIV. Each CDR3 is given with its conserved first and last residue. The order of the fields is CDR3 DNA, CDR3 protein, V gene, CDR3 length, clone size, D gene, J gene. D genes are given only for firm matches. Size is omitted from some rows. Given values are once, few, many or a class for expanded clones.

TGCGCCAGCAGGGAGGAATCCTACGAGCAGTACTTC	CASREESYEQYF	TRBV5-1	12	-	-	TRBJ2-7
TGTGCCAGCTCACCGTCCGGGACAGGGGGCACTGAAGCTTTCTTT	CASSPSGTGGTEAFF	TRBV18	15	-	TRBD1	TRBJ1-1
TGTGCCAGCAGTTACTCGTTAATCTCCTACAATGAGCAGTTCTTC	CASSYSLISYNEQFF	TRBV6-6	15	-	-	TRBJ2-1
TGTGCCAGCAGCCCCCGTTTTTCGGACACTGAAGCTTTCTTT	CASSPRFSDTEAFF	TRBV21-1	14	-	-	TRBJ1-1
TGTGCCAGTAGTCCCGCGGGGCCAGGTGGCTACACCTTC	CASSPAGPGGYTF	TRBV19	13	-	-	TRBJ1-2
TGCGCCAGCAGCCTGTACGCTAGCGCCGAGACCCAGTACTTC	CASSLYASAETQYF	TRBV5-1	14	-	-	TRBJ2-5
TGTGCCAGCAGTCAGACACAGGAGACCCAGTACTTC	CASSQTQETQYF	TRBV6-5	12	-	-	TRBJ2-5
TGTGCCAGCAGCTCTGGGACTAGTAGCTACAATGAGCAGTTCTTC	CASSSGTSSYNEQFF	TRBV7-8	15	-	TRBD2	TRBJ2-1
TGTGCCGACAAAGGGAGCGGGAGGTCAAATGAGCAGTTCTTC	CADKGSGRSNEQFF	TRBV21-1	14	-	-	TRBJ2-1
TGTGCCAGCAGCTTATGGACAGGGAGGACAGAGACCCAGTACTTC	CASSLWTGRTETQYF	TRBV7-2	15	-	TRBD1	TRBJ2-5
TGTGCCACCAGCAGAATCACACCTAACACTGAAGCTTTCTTT	CATSRITPNTEAFF	TRBV15	14	-	-	TRBJ1-1
TGTGCCAGCTTCAGGGCCTCGAACACTGAAGCTTTCTTT	CASFRASNTEAFF	TRBV27	13	-	-	TRBJ1-1
TGTGCCAGCTCACCACGCGCAAAGGACACTGAAGCTTTCTTT	CASSPRAKDTEAFF	TRBV18	14	-	-	TRBJ1-1
TGTGCCAGTAGTATATGGACTAGCGGGACCGTCTACAATGAGCAGTTCTTC	CASSIWTSGTVYNEQFF	TRBV19	17	-	TRBD2	TRBJ2-1
TGTGCCAGCAGCTCACAGAGAACGGGACAGGGGGCGAAAGAGACCCAGTACTTC	CASSSQRTGQGAKETQYF	TRBV7-9	18	-	TRBD1	TRBJ2-5
TGTGCCATCAGCGCTGGACGGGCCGATCAGCCCCAGCATTTT	CAISAGRADQPQHF	TRBV10-3	14	-	-	TRBJ1-5
TGTGCCAGCAGTGGACACACTTCCTACGAGCAGTACTTC	CASSGHTSYEQYF	TRBV6-5	13	-	-	TRBJ2-7
TGTGCCAGCAGCTCGGACAGCCGTGCCTCCTACGAGCAGTACTTC	CASSSDSRASYEQYF	TRBV5-4	15	-	-	TRBJ2-7
TGTGCCAGCAGCTCGGGACTAGCGGGAGAGAGCACAGATACGCAGTATTTT	CASSSGLAGESTDTQYF	TRBV7-9	17	once	TRBD2	TRBJ2-3
TGTGCCAGCACCATCGGGGGGACGGCTAATGAAAAACTGTTTTTT	CASTIGGTANEKLFF	TRBV2	15	few	-	TRBJ1-4
TGTGCCAGCAGTGAGATTTCAGGGGGTGGCTACACCTTC	CASSEISGGGYTF	TRBV2	13	-	TRBD1	TRBJ1-2
TGTGCCAGCAGCTTTTCTCAAACTAATGAAAAACTGTTTTTT	CASSFSQTNEKLFF	TRBV5-6	14	-	-	TRBJ1-4
TGTGCCAGCAGCTTAGTCGGGAGGGCCCACGAGCAGTACTTC	CASSLVGRAHEQYF	TRBV7-9	14	-	TRBD2	TRBJ2-7
TGTGCCAGCAGCTTAGACTACGAGCAGTACTTC	CASSLDYEQYF	TRBV7-9	11	-	-	TRBJ2-7
TGTGCCAGCAGTGTAGCCCCGGGACGGGAGACCCAGTACTTC	CASSVAPGRETQYF	TRBV25-1	14	-	-	TRBJ2-5
TGCAGCGTTGTCAGTCGGACAGGGGGGACTAGCGGGAGGGCCTACAATGAGCAGTTCTTC	CSVVSRTGGTSGRAYNEQFF	TRBV29-1	20	once	TRBD2	TRBJ2-1
TGTGCCAGTAGCCAGGGGGGCCGGGCCTACGAGCAGTACTTC	CASSQGGRAYEQYF	TRBV19	14	-	-	TRBJ2-7
TGCGCCAGCAGCTCGGGTTCTAATGAAAAACTGTTTTTT	CASSSGSNEKLFF	TRBV5-1	13	few	-	TRBJ1-4
TGCGCCAGCAGTGAGAAGGGCCGGGACGAGCAGTACTTC	CASSEKGRDEQYF	TRBV10-2	13	-	-	TRBJ2-7
TGCGCCAGCAGCTTGGGGCGTTTCGGGAGGGCCCACGAGCAGTACTTC	CASSLGRFGRAHEQYF	TRBV5-1	16	-	TRBD2	TRBJ2-7
TGTGCCAGCAGTCCCGGACAGGGAACCTACGAGCAGTACTTC	CASSPGQGTYEQYF	TRBV28	14	-	TRBD1	TRBJ2-7
TGTGCCAGCAGTCCCCAGGGCGGGAGTACTTGGGGGAGGGCCGAAGAGACCCAGTACTTC	CASSPQGGSTWGRAEETQYF	TRBV27	20	-	TRBD2	TRBJ2-5
TGTGCCGACCATTTACCGACCTCCTCGTTGTGGGATACCGGGGAGCTGTTTTTT	CADHLPTSSLWDTGELFF	TRBV7-9	18	-	-	TRBJ2-2
TGTGCCAGCAGTTCAGGGGTCAATGAGCAGTTCTTC	CASSSGVNEQFF	TRBV27	12	-	-	TRBJ2-1
TGTGCCAGCTCTTCCACCGCCGGGAGCTCCTACGAGCAGTACTTC	CASSSTAGSSYEQYF	TRBV18	15	-	-	TRBJ2-7
TGCGCCAGCAGCCCTTGGGACGGCTATGGCTACACCTTC	CASSPWDGYGYTF	TRBV4-1	13	-	-	TRBJ1-2
TGCGCCAGCAGCCCCCTAGCGGAATCCTACGAGCAGTACTTC	CASSPLAESYEQYF	TRBV4-1	14	-	TRBD2	TRBJ2-7
TGCGCCAGCAGCTTGGAACAGGGATTGTACAATGAGCAGTTCTTC	CASSLEQGLYNEQFF	TRBV5-1	15	-	-	TRBJ2-1
TGTGCCAGCAGCTGGCAGGGGAATGAAAAACTGTTTTTT	CASSWQGNEKLFF	TRBV27	13	-	-	TRBJ1-4
TGTGCCAGTAGTATAGATCTAGGACGGACAGAGCAGTACTTC	CASSIDLGRTEQYF	TRBV19	14	-	-	TRBJ2-7
TGTGCCAGCAGCGTGGGACTAGCGGGAGGGTTCTACGAGCAGTACTTC	CASSVGLAGGFYEQYF	TRBV9	16	once	TRBD2	TRBJ2-7
TGTGCCAGCAGATCCTCCAGGCGGAGTACGCAGTATTTT	CASRSSRRSTQYF	TRBV28	13	-	-	TRBJ2-3
TGCAGCGTTGTAGCCGGGGGCGGAGGTCAGCCCCAGCATTTT	CSVVAGGGGQPQHF	TRBV29-1	14	few	-	TRBJ1-5
TGTGCCAGCAGCTTAGCACGGACAGAGGATCTCTATGGCTACACCTTC	CASSLARTEDLYGYTF	TRBV13	16	-	-	TRBJ1-2
TGTGCCAGCAGCCAGCTAGAAACCCAGGGTGGGAGTGGCTACACCTTC	CASSQLETQGGSGYTF	TRBV4-2	16	few	-	TRBJ1-2
TGTGCCAGCAGGAACCGGGACAGGCGATCCTACGAGCAGTACTTC	CASRNRDRRSYEQYF	TRBV2	15	-	TRBD1	TRBJ2-7
TGTGCCAGCAGCCCAACACTAGCGAGAAACACCGGGGAGCTGTTTTTT	CASSPTLARNTGELFF	TRBV7-9	16	-	TRBD2	TRBJ2-2
TGTGCCAGCAGTTCGTCCGGGACAGCGAATGAAAAACTGTTTTTT	CASSSSGTANEKLFF	TRBV28	15	once	TRBD1	TRBJ1-4
TGTGCCAGTAGTACCTCCACAATGGGAGGTCTCAGCTCCTACAATGAGCAGTTCTTC	CASSTSTMGGLSSYNEQFF	TRBV19	19	-	-	TRBJ2-1
TGTGCCAGCTCTGACCAGCGGGGAGGCCATGAGCAGTTCTTC	CASSDQRGGHEQFF	TRBV18	14	-	TRBD2	TRBJ2-1
TGCGCCAGCAGCTATACCGGGACTGGCACAGATACGCAGTATTTT	CASSYTGTGTDTQYF	TRBV5-1	15	-	-	TRBJ2-3
TGTGCCAGCAGTGTGAAACAGGGCGAAGCTTTCTTT	CASSVKQGEAFF	TRBV6-1	12	-	-	TRBJ1-1
TGTGCCAGTTGTCTTAGCGGGAGTACCGATGAGCAGTTCTTC	CASCLSGSTDEQFF	TRBV19	14	-	TRBD2	TRBJ2-1
TGTGCCAGCAGTGAATTCGGGACTATCTACGAGCAGTACTTC	CASSEFGTIYEQYF	TRBV7-2	14	-	TRBD2	TRBJ2-7
TGTGCCAGCAGCTGGGGGGGAACACCAAGCACAGATACGCAGTATTTT	CASSWGGTPSTDTQYF	TRBV5-4	16	-	TRBD2	TRBJ2-3
TGTGCCAGCAGCTTAGGGGGACTAGCGGGAGGCCAAGAGACCCAGTACTTC	CASSLGGLAGGQETQYF	TRBV11-1	17	once	TRBD2	TRBJ2-5
TGTGCCAGCAGCCGTATTGAGGATCCCTATGGCTACACCTTC	CASSRIEDPYGYTF	TRBV7-8	14	once	-	TRBJ1-2